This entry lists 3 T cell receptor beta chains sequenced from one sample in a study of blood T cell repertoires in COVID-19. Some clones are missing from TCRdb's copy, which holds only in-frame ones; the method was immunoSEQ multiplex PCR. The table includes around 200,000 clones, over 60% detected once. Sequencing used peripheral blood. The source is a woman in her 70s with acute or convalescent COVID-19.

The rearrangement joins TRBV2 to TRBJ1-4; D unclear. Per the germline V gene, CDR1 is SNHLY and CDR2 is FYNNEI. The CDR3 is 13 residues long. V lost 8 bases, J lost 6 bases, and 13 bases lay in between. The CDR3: CASDQDRDEKLFF. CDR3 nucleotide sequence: TGTGCCAGCGACCAGGATCGTGATGAAAAACTGTTTTTT.

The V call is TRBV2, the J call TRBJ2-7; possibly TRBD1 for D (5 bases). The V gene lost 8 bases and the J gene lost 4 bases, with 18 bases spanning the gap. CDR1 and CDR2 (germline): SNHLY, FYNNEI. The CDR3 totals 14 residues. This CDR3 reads CASLTGPGLYEQYF. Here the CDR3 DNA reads TGTGCCAGCCTAACGGGCCCAGGGTTATACGAGCAGTACTTC.

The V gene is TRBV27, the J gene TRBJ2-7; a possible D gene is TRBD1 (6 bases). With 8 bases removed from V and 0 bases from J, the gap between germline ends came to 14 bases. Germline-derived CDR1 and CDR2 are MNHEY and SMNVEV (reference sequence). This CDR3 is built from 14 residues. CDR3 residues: CASPRAGDSYEQYF. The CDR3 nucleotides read TGTGCCAGCCCTAGGGCAGGGGACTCCTACGAGCAGTACTTC.